This T cell receptor beta chain stems from a study of CD4 and CD8 cells across lung adenocarcinoma regions. Germline V gene lookup returns CDR1 SGHTA and CDR2 FQGNSA. The CDR3 runs to 15 residues. MiXCR was run by TCRdb on the PCR reads, yielding one entry per CDR3 protein. The data show some 25,000 distinct CDR3 sequences, 53% seen once. Localized lung adenocarcinoma, a non-small cell lung cancer, affected the donors. On this clonotype: One end of the junction fails to match germline, which may point to a read error.

The V and J genes are TRBV7-2 and TRBJ2-5; either TRBD1 or TRBD2 may supply D (6 bases each). The receptor's source is a male donor with lung adenocarcinoma. The CD4 and CD8 labels of this study may be unreliable. The source material was CD8+ T cells from the center of a lung tumor. CDR3 residues: CARGLGGRDQETQYF. For the CDR3, the DNA is TGTGCCAGGGGCTTAGGGGGGCGTGACCAAGAGACCCAGTACTTT.